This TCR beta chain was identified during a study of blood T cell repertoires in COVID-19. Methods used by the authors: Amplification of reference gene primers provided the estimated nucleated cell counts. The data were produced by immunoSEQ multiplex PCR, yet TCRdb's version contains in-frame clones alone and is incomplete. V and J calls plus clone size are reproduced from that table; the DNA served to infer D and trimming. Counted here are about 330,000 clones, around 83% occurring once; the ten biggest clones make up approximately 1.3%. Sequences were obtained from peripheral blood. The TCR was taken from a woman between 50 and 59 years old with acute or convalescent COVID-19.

CDR3 sequence (DNA): TGTGCTAGTGGCGAATTAACAATCGGCAATCAGCCCCAGCATTTT. Residues: CASGELTIGNQPQHF. The rearrangement links TRBV12-5 to TRBJ1-5; D is unclear. CDR1 LGHNT and CDR2 FRNRAP come from the germline V gene. Deletions cut 6 bases from V and 2 bases from J, with 14 bases between. The length of the CDR3 is 15 residues.